The 8 T cell receptor beta chains reported below all come from one sample, sequenced in a study of cytomegalovirus exposure and HLA in healthy donors. Amplification used 60 Vbeta primers and 13 Jbeta primers. Sequencing used immunoSEQ multiplex PCR; TCRdb keeps in-frame clones, though not all of them. The table includes around 150,000 clones, roughly 80% detected once. The source material was PBMCs. These receptors were obtained from a female donor in good health and CMV-seronegative.

The CDR3: CAISELAGGNTIYF. CDR3 DNA sequence: TGTGCCATCAGTGAGTTGGCGGGAGGAAACACCATATATTTT. The chain links TRBV10-3 to TRBJ1-3; D gene ambiguous. This CDR3 contains 14 residues. Germline V gene sequence: CDR1 ENHRY, CDR2 SYGVKD. V was trimmed by 1 base and J by 4 bases, leaving 8 bases between them.

The chain uses TRBV12-5 and TRBJ1-1; no clear D gene. Germline loops: CDR1 LGHNT, CDR2 FRNRAP. CDR3 size: 12 residues. With 5 bases removed from V and 7 bases from J, the gap between germline ends came to 11 bases. This chain's CDR3 is CASGRGGVEAFF. In DNA, the CDR3 is TGTGCTAGTGGTCGAGGTGGAGTTGAAGCTTTCTTT.

The V call is TRBV25-1, the J call TRBJ1-6, with D tentatively TRBD1 (6 bases). The CDR3 consists of 17 residues. The V and J ends lost 3 bases and 3 bases respectively, with 15 bases between them. Looked up from germline, CDR1 is MGHDK and CDR2 is SYGVNS. This CDR3 reads CASSEGHSIDYNSPLHF. The CDR3 DNA follows: TGTGCCAGCAGTGAGGGACACAGCATAGACTATAATTCACCCCTCCACTTT.

The rearrangement uses TRBV4-1 and TRBJ1-1; TRBD1 is a possible D gene (5 bases). Germline V gene data show CDR1 as MGHRA and CDR2 as YSYEKL. This CDR3 comprises 14 residues. The V end was cut by 6 bases, the J end by 4 bases, with 15 bases between. The CDR3 sequence: CASSIMGQGTEAFF. CDR3 sequence (DNA): TGCGCCAGCAGTATTATGGGTCAGGGCACTGAAGCTTTCTTT.

CDR3 region: CASTFGGEQFF. CDR3 DNA sequence: TGTGCCAGCACCTTCGGCGGGGAGCAGTTCTTC. This chain joins TRBV5-4 and TRBJ2-1; D may be TRBD2 (5 bases). Trimming stripped 6 bases from V and 10 bases from J, with 11 bases between. The length of the CDR3 is 11 residues. Germline CDR1 reads SGHNT; CDR2 reads YYREEE (reference sequence). Using reference TRBV5-4 and TRBJ2-1 for the parts outside the CDR3, the full variable domain is ETGVTQSPTHLIKTRGQQVTLRCSSQSGHNTVSWYQQALGQGPQFIFQYYREEENGRGNFPPRFSGLQFPNYSSELNVNALELDDSALYLCASTFGGEQFFGPGTRLTVL.

This clone was counted between two and nine times. The CDR3 DNA reads TGCAGCGTTGTGGTAGTGAGCTCTGGAAACACCATATATTTT. It translates to CSVVVVSSGNTIYF. The rearrangement uses TRBV29-1 and TRBJ1-3; D call uncertain. Germline V gene data show CDR1 as SQVTM and CDR2 as ANQGSEA. V was shortened by 4 bases and J by 0 bases, with 10 bases between the two germline ends. The CDR3 extends over 14 amino acids.

The chain combines TRBV5-1 with TRBJ1-1; 7 bases agree with TRBD1. Trimming removed 4 bases from V and 0 bases from J; junction bases left unmatched: 6. Germline V gene lookup returns CDR1 SGHRS and CDR2 YFSETQ. The CDR3 has 15 residues. The CDR3 region has the DNA TGCGCCAGCAGCGGGGGGACAGACCTGAACACTGAAGCTTTCTTT. Translated, it gives CASSGGTDLNTEAFF.

Concerning this clone itself: The sample contains more than one DNA sequence encoding this CDR3. The rearrangement uses TRBV10-3 and TRBJ1-1; D is perhaps TRBD1 (5 bases). Trimming shortened V by 2 bases and J by 1 base, and 5 bases separated the two germline ends. Looked up from germline, CDR1 is ENHRY and CDR2 is SYGVKD. This CDR3 region has 13 residues. This CDR3 is CAISETGNTEAFF. CDR3 nucleotides: TGTGCCATCAGTGAGACAGGGAACACTGAAGCTTTCTTT.